Presented here are 9 T cell receptor beta chains from one specimen sequenced in a study of T cell responses to AZD1222 COVID-19 vaccine. Here immunoSEQ multiplex PCR was the method, and the copy in TCRdb shows in-frame clones only, minus some. The sample has some 140,000 clones; about 90% are singletons. The specimen comprised peripheral blood, sampled on day 0 of AZD1222 vaccination. These receptors were taken from an adult in good health.

The rearrangement uses TRBV6-5 and TRBJ1-1; 8 bases are shared with TRBD1. Germline V gene lookup returns CDR1 MNHEY and CDR2 SVGAGI. This CDR3 is built from 14 residues. Trimming cost V 5 bases and J 4 bases; bases outside gene matches: 6. The CDR3 nucleotides are TGTGCCAGCAGTCCTTGGACAGGGATCACTGAAGCTTTCTTT. Amino acid sequence: CASSPWTGITEAFF.

The gene calls are TRBV28 and TRBJ1-2; weak D call: TRBD1 (6 bases). The germline V gene encodes CDR1 MDHEN and CDR2 SYDVKM. The V and J ends lost 5 bases and 0 bases respectively, with 13 bases between them. The CDR3 totals 15 residues. The CDR3 protein is CASSTQGIANYGYTF. The CDR3 nucleotides are TGTGCCAGCAGTACCCAGGGGATTGCTAACTATGGCTACACCTTC.

The chain recombines TRBV21-1 with TRBJ2-7. TRBV21-1 is an annotated pseudogene. CDR3 length: 19 residues. The CDR3 bases are TGTGCCAGCAGCAAAGCTGGGGTCGGATTGGGCCGAACCTTCTACGAGCAGTACTTC. It codes for CASSKAGVGLGRTFYEQYF.

The V and J genes are TRBV5-1 and TRBJ1-2; possibly TRBD1 for D (5 bases). The CDR3 sequence is 13 residues long. Germline V CDR1 and CDR2: SGHRS, YFSETQ. Between the trimmed V and J ends, which lost 2 bases and 4 bases, there was a span of 9 bases. CDR3 sequence: CASSFDSAYGYTF. The CDR3 nucleotides are TGCGCCAGCAGCTTCGACAGTGCCTATGGCTACACCTTC.

This sequence joins TRBV3-1 (or the pseudogene TRBV3-2) and TRBJ2-1; 15 bases are a match to TRBD2. CDR1 is LGHDT and CDR2 is YNNKEL in the germline V gene (reference sequence). The trim removed 5 bases at V and 7 bases at J, leaving 3 bases unmatched. The CDR3 length is 15 residues. CDR3 DNA sequence: TGTGCCAGCAGCTTCGGACTAGCGGGGGGGAATGAGCAGTTCTTC. Translating gives CASSFGLAGGNEQFF.

The CDR3 region has the DNA TGTGCCAGTAGTATAGTGGGAGAGAATCAGCCCCAGCATTTT. Protein: CASSIVGENQPQHF. This chain connects TRBV19 to TRBJ1-5; D unclear. V lost 1 base to trimming and J lost 4 bases, with 8 bases between them. The CDR3 contains 14 residues. Germline CDR1 and CDR2: LNHDA and SQIVND (reference sequence).

The chain links TRBV19 to TRBJ1-2, with D possibly being TRBD1 (5 bases). Deletions cut 5 bases from V and 3 bases from J, with 16 bases between. The length of the CDR3 is 15 residues. Germline V gene sequence: CDR1 LNHDA, CDR2 SQIVND (reference sequence). CDR3 region: CASSPWKGEDYGYTF. The CDR3 coding sequence is TGTGCCAGTAGTCCTTGGAAAGGGGAGGACTATGGCTACACCTTC.

The chain is built from TRBV6-5 and TRBJ1-5; unclear D gene. CDR1 and CDR2 from the germline V gene are MNHEY and SVGAGI. This CDR3 is 13 amino acids long. V dropped 4 bases and J dropped 7 bases, with 11 bases sitting between them. The CDR3: CASSSSAGQPQHF. CDR3 bases: TGTGCCAGCAGTTCTTCCGCGGGGCAGCCCCAGCATTTT.

The gene calls are TRBV7-8 and TRBJ1-2; D gene uncertain. Germline assignment: CDR1 SGHVS and CDR2 FQNEAQ. V lost 1 base to trimming and J lost 0 bases, with 15 bases between them. The length of the CDR3 is 17 residues. The CDR3 DNA sequence: TGTGCCAGCAGCTTAGGTCGCAAGGGCCGAGCTAACTATGGCTACACCTTC. This gives the protein CASSLGRKGRANYGYTF.